This paragraph covers one TCR beta chain sequence. Its antigen is unknown. Assay used: immunoSEQ multiplex PCR; TCRdb lists only in-frame clones, some missing. Found here are under 10,000 clones; the top ten clones hold approximately 2%. This sample stems from a study of synovial regulatory T cells in juvenile arthritis. As for the study in general: A few patients were therapy-naive; 6 or 7 received methotrexate alone.

Looked up from germline, CDR1 is SGHAT and CDR2 is FQNNGV. The CDR3 runs to 15 residues. The DNA sequence is not available. Study findings and constraints: Synovial Teff and blood CPL repertoires partially overlapped with iaTreg TCR repertoires, which were largely patient-private. Compared with other blood Treg cells, inflammation-associated Treg cells had reduced TCR diversity. Synovial Treg CDR3 sequences overlapped more with iaTregs than other circulating Tregs.

The clonotype comes from a donor aged 2-30 years with juvenile idiopathic arthritis. The chain joins TRBV11-2 to TRBJ2-1; TCRdb indicates TRBD1, and absent DNA this call remains unverified. Sequenced input: Treg cells from blood. Subset in this sample: remaining (HLA-DR-negative) circulating blood Treg cells. CDR3 loop: CASSLGVRQIARRFF.